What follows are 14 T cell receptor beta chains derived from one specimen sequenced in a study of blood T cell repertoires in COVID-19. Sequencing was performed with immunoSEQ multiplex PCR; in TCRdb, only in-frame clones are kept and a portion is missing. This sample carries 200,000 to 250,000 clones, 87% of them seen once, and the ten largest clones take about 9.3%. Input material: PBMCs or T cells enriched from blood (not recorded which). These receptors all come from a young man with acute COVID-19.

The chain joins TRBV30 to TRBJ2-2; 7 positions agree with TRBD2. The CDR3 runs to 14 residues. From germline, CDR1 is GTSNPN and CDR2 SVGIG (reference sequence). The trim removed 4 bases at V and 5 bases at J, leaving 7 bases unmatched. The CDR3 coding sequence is TGTGCCTGGAAAATTGGCGGGAGTACCGGGGAGCTGTTTTTT. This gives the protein CAWKIGGSTGELFF.

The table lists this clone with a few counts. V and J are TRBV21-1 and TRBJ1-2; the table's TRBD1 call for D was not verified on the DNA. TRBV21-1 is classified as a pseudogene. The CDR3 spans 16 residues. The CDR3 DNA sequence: TGTGCCAGCAGCCTCTCGGGACAGCTTCATAGCGATGGCTACACCTTC. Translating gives CASSLSGQLHSDGYTF.

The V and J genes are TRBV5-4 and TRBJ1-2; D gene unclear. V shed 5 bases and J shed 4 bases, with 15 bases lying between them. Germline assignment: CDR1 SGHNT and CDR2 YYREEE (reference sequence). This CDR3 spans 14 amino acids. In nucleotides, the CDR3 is TGTGCCAGCAGTGCGGGATCGTCGACCTATGGCTACACCTTC. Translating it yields CASSAGSSTYGYTF.

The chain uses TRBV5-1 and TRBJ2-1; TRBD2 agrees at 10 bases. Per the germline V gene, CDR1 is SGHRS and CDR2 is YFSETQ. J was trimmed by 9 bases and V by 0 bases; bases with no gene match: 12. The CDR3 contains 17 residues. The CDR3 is CASSLVSSGSSRGEQFF. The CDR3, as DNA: TGCGCCAGCAGCTTGGTTTCTAGCGGGAGCAGCCGGGGTGAGCAGTTCTTC.

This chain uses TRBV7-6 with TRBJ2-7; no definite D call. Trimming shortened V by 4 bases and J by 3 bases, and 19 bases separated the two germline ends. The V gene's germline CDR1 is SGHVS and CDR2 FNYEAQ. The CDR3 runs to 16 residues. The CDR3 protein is CASSSSVPGSGYEQYF. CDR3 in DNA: TGTGCCAGCAGCTCCAGTGTTCCGGGTTCGGGCTACGAGCAGTACTTC.

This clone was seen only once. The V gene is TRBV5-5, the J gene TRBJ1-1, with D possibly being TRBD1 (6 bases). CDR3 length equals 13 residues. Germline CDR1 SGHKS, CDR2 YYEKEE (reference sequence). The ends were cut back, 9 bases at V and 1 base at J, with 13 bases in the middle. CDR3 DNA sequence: TGTGCCACCAAATACAGGGAGAACACTGAAGCTTTCTTT. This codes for CATKYRENTEAFF.

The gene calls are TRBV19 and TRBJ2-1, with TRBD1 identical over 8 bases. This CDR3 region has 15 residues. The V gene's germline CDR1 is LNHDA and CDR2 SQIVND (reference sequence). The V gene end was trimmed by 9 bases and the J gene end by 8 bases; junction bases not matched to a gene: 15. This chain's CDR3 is CASAPDRGEGDEQFF. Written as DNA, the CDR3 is TGTGCCAGCGCCCCTGACAGGGGAGAGGGGGATGAGCAGTTCTTC.

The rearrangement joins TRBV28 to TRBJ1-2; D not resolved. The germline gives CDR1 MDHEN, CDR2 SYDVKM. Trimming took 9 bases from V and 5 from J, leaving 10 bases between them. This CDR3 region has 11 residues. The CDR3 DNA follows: TGTGCCAGTAGAGAGGGTTATGGCTACACCTTC. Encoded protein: CASREGYGYTF.

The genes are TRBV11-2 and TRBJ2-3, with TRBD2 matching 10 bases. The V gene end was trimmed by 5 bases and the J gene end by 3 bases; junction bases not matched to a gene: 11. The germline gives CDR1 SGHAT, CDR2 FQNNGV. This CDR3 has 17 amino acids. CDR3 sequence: CASSTTHPAGGTDTQYF. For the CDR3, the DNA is TGTGCCAGCAGCACCACCCACCCAGCGGGAGGGACAGATACGCAGTATTTT.

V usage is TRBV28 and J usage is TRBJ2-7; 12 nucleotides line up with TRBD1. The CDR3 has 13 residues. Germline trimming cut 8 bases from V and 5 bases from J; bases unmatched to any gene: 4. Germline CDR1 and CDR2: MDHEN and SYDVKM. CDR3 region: CASGGTGGNEQYF. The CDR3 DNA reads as TGTGCCAGCGGGGGGACAGGGGGCAACGAGCAGTACTTC.

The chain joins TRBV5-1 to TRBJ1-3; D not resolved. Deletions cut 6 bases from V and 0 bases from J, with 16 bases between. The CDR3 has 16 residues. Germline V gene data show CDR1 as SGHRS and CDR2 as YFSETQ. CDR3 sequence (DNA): TGCGCCAGCAAAGACGGACTAATTGACTCTGGAAACACCATATATTTT. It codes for CASKDGLIDSGNTIYF.

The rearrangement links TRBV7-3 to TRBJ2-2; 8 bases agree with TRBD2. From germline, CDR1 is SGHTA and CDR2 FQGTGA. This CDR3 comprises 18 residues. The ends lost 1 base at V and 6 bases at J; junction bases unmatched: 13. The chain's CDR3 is CASSLISGMAPGAGELFF. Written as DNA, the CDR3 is TGTGCCAGCAGCTTAATTAGCGGGATGGCCCCCGGGGCCGGGGAGCTGTTTTTT.

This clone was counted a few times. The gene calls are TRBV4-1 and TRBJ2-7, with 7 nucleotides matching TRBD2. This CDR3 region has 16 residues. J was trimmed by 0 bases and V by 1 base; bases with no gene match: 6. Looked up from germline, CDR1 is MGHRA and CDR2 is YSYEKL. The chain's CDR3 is CASSQVLAHSSYEQYF. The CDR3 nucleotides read TGCGCCAGCAGCCAAGTACTAGCGCATAGCTCCTACGAGCAGTACTTC.

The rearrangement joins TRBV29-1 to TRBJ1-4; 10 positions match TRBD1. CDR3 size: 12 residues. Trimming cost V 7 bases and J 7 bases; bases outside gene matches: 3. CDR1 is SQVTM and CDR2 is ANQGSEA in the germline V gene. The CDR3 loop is CSGDRGPEKLFF. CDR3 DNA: TGCAGCGGGGACAGGGGACCTGAAAAACTGTTTTTT.